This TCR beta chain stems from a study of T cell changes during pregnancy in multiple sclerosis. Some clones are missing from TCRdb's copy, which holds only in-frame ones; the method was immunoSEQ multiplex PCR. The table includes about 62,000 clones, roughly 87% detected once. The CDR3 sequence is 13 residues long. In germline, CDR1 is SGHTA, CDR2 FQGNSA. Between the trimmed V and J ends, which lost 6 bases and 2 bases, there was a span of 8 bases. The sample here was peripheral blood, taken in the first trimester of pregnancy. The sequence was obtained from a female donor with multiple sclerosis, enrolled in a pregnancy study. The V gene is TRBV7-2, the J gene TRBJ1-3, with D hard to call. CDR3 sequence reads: CASRREPGNTIYF. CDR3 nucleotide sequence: TGTGCCAGCAGGCGGGAACCTGGAAACACCATATATTTT. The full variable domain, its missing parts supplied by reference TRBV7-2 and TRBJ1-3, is GAGVSQSPSNKVTEKGKDVELRCDPISGHTALYWYRQSLGQGLEFLIYFQGNSAPDKSGLPSDRFSAERTGGSVSTLTIQRTQQEDSAVYLCASRREPGNTIYFGEGSWLTVV.